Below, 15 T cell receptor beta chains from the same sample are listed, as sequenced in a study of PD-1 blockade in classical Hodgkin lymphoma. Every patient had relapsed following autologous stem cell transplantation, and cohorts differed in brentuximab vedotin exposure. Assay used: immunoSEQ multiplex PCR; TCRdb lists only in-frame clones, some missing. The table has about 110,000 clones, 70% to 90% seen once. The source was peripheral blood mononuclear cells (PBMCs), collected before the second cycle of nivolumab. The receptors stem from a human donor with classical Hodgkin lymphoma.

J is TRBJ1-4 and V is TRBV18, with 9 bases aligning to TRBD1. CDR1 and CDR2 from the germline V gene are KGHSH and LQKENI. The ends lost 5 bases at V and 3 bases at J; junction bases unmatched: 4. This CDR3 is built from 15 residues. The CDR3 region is CASSNRGPANEKLFF. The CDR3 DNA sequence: TGTGCCAGCTCAAACAGGGGGCCAGCTAATGAAAAACTGTTTTTT.

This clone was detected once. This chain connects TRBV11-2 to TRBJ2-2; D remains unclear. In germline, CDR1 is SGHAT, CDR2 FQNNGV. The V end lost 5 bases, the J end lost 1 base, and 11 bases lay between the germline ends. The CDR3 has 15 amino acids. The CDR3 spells CASSRSTRNTGELFF. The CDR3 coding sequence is TGTGCCAGCAGCCGGAGTACACGGAACACCGGGGAGCTGTTTTTT.

Here the CDR3 DNA reads TGTGCCACCCGCCAGGAAGGAAACACCATATATTTT. Translating gives CATRQEGNTIYF. V gene TRBV19 combines with J gene TRBJ1-3; no clear D. The V gene's germline CDR1 is LNHDA and CDR2 SQIVND (reference sequence). V was trimmed by 10 bases and J by 4 bases, leaving 11 bases between them. The CDR3 extends over 12 amino acids.

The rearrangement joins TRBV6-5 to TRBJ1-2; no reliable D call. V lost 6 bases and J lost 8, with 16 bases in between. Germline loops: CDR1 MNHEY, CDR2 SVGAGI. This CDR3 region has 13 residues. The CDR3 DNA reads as TGTGCCAGCAGCCGTTCCACTGATGGGGGCTACACCTTC. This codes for CASSRSTDGGYTF.

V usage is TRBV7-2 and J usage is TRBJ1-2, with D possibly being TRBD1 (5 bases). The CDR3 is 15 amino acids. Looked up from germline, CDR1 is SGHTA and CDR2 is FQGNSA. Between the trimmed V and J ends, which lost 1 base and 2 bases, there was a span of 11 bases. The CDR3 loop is CASSLVGTQNYGYTF. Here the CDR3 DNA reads TGTGCCAGCAGCTTAGTGGGGACTCAGAACTATGGCTACACCTTC.

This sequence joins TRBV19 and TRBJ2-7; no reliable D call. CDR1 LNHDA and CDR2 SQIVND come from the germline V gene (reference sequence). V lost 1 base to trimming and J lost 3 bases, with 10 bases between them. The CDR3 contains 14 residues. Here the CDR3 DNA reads TGTGCCAGTAGTATAGGGATTGGAGACTACGAGCAGTACTTC. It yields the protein CASSIGIGDYEQYF.

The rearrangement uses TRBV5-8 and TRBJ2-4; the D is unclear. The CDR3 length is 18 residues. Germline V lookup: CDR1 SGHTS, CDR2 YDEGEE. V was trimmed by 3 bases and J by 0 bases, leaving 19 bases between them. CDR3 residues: CASSSGSMTPGAKNIQYF. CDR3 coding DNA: TGTGCCAGCAGCTCCGGTTCCATGACCCCAGGAGCCAAAAACATTCAGTACTTC.

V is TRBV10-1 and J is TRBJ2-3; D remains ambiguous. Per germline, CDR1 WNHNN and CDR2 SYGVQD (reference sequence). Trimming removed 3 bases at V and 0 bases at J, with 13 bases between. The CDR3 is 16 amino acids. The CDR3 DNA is TGCGCCAGCAGTGAAAGTCACCTGCCCAGCACAGATACGCAGTATTTT. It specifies CASSESHLPSTDTQYF.

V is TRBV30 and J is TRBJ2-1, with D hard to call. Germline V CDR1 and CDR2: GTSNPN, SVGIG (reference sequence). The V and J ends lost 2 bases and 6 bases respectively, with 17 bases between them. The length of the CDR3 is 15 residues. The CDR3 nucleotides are TGTGCCTGGAGTCCCGGGTTACTAACATCCAATGAGCAGTTCTTC. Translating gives CAWSPGLLTSNEQFF.

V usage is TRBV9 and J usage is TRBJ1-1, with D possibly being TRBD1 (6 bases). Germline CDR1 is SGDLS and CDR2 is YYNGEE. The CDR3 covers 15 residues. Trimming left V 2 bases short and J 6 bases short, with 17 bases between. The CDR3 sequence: CASSVGRGGWPEAFF. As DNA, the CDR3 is TGTGCCAGCAGCGTGGGCAGGGGAGGTTGGCCTGAAGCTTTCTTT.

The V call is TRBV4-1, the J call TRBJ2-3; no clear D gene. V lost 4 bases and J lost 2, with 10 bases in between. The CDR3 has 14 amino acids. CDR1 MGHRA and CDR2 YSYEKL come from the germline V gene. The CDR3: CASSLRPNTDTQYF. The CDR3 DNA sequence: TGCGCCAGCAGCCTCAGGCCGAACACAGATACGCAGTATTTT.

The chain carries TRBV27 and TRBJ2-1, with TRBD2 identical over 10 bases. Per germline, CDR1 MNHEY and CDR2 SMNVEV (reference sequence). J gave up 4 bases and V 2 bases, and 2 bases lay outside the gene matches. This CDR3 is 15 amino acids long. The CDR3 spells CASSLSGRAYNEQFF. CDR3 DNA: TGTGCCAGCAGTTTAAGCGGGAGGGCGTACAATGAGCAGTTCTTC.

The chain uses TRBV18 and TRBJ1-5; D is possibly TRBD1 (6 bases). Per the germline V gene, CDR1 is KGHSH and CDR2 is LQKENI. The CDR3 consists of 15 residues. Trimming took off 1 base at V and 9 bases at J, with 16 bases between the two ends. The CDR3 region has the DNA TGTGCCAGCTCACCACTCAGTGGGGACAATGGGCCCCAGCATTTT. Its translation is CASSPLSGDNGPQHF.

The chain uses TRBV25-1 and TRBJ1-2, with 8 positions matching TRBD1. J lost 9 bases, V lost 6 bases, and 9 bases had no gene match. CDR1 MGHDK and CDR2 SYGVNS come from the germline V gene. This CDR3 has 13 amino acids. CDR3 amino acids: CASRGQAKRSYTF. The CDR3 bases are TGTGCCAGCAGGGGACAGGCAAAAAGGAGCTACACCTTC.

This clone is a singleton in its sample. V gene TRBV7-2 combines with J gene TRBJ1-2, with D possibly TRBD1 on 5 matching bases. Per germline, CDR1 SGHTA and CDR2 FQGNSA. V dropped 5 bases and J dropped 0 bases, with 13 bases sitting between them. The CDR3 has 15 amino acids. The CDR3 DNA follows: TGTGCCAGCAGCACCACGGCGGGGGCTAACTATGGCTACACCTTC. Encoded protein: CASSTTAGANYGYTF.